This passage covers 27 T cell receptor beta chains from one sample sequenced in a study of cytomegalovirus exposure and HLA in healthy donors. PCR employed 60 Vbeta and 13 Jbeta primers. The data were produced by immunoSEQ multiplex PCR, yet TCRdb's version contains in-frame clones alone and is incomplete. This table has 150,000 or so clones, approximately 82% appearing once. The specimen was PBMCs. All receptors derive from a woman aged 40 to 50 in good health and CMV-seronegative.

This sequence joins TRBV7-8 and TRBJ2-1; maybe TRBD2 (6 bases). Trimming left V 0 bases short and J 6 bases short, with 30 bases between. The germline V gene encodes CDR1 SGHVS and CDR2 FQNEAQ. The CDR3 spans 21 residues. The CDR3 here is CASSLAGGKTLTRAHANEQFF. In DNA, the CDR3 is TGTGCCAGCAGCTTAGCTGGGGGGAAAACTCTGACTCGGGCACACGCCAATGAGCAGTTCTTC.

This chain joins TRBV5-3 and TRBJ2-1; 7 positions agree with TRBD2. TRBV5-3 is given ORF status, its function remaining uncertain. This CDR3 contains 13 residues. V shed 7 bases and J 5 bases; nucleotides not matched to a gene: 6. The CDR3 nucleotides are TGTGCCAGACCCACTAGCGAACACAATGAGCAGTTCTTC. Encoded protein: CARPTSEHNEQFF.

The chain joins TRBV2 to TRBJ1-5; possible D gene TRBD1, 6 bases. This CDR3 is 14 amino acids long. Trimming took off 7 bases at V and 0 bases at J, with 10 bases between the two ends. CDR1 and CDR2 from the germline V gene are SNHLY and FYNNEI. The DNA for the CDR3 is TGTGCCAGCACCAGGGGACATAGCAATCAGCCCCAGCATTTT. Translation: CASTRGHSNQPQHF. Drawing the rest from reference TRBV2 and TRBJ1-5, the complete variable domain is EPEVTQTPSHQVTQMGQEVILRCVPISNHLYFYWYRQILGQKVEFLVSFYNNEISEKSEIFDDQFSVERPDGSNFTLKIRSTKLEDSAMYFCASTRGHSNQPQHFGDGTRLSIL.

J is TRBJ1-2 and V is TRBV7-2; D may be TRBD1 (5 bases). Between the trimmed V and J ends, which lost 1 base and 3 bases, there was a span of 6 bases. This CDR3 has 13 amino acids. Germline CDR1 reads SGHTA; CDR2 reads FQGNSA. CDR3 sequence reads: CASSLDRYYGYTF. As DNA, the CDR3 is TGTGCCAGCAGCTTAGACAGGTACTATGGCTACACCTTC.

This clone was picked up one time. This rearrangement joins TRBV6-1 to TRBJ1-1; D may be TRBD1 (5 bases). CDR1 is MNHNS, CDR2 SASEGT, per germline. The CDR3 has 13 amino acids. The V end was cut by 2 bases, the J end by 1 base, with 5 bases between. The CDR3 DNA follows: TGTGCCAGCAGTGAACAGGGGAACACTGAAGCTTTCTTT. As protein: CASSEQGNTEAFF.

The CDR3 DNA sequence: TGTGCCAGCAGCTTGGGGACAGTCGAGCAGTACTTC. It specifies CASSLGTVEQYF. The V call is TRBV5-6, the J call TRBJ2-7; TRBD1 is a possible D gene (6 bases). V lost 0 bases to trimming and J lost 6 bases, with 7 bases between them. Germline V CDR1 and CDR2: SGHDT, YYEEEE. The CDR3 is made up of 12 amino acids.

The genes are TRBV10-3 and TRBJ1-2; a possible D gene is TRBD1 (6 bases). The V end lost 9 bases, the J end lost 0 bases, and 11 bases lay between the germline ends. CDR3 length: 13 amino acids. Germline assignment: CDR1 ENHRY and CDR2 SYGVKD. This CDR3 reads CAINREANYGYTF. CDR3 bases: TGTGCCATTAACAGGGAAGCTAACTATGGCTACACCTTC.

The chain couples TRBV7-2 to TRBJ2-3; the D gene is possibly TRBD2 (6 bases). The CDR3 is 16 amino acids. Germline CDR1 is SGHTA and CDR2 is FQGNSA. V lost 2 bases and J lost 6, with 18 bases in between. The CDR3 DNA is TGTGCCAGCAGCTTATCGTCCCTAGCGTCAGGGGATACGCAGTATTTT. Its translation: CASSLSSLASGDTQYF.

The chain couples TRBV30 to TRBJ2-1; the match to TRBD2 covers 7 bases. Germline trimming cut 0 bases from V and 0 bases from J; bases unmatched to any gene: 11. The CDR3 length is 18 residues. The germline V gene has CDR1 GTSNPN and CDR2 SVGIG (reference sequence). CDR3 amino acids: CAWSVQLASRSSYNEQFF. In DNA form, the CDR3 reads TGTGCCTGGAGTGTACAACTAGCGTCCCGAAGCTCCTACAATGAGCAGTTCTTC.

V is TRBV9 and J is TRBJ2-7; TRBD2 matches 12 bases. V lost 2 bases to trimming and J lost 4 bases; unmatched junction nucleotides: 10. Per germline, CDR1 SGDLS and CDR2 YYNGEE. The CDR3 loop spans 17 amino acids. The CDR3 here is CASSVWPATSGSYEQYF. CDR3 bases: TGTGCCAGCAGCGTGTGGCCAGCGACTAGCGGGAGTTACGAGCAGTACTTC. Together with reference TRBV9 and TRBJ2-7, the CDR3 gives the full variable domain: DSGVTQTPKHLITATGQRVTLRCSPRSGDLSVYWYQQSLDQGLQFLIQYYNGEERAKGNILERFSAQQFPDLHSELNLSSLELGDSALYFCASSVWPATSGSYEQYFGPGTRLTVT.

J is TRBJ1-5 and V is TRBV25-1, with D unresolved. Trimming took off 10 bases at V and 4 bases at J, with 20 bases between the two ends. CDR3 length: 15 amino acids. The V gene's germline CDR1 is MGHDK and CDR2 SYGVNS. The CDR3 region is CANQRTGRRNQPQHF. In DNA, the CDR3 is TGTGCCAACCAAAGAACCGGGAGACGAAATCAGCCCCAGCATTTT.

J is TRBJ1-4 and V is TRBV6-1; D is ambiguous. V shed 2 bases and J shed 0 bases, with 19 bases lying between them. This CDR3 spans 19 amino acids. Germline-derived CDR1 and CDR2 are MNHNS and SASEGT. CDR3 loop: CASSERVGGKRATNEKLFF. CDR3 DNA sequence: TGTGCCAGCAGTGAACGTGTAGGAGGGAAGAGGGCAACTAATGAAAAACTGTTTTTT.

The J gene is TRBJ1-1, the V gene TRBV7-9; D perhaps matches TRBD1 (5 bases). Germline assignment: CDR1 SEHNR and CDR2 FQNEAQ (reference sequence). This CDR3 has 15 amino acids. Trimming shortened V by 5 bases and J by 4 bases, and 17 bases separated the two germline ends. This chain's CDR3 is CASSGRGTVGTEAFF. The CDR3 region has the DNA TGTGCCAGCAGCGGACGGGGGACGGTAGGCACTGAAGCTTTCTTT.

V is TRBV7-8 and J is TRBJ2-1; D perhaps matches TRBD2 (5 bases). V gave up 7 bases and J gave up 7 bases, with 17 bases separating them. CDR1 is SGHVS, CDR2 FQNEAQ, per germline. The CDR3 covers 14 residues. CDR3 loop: CASKVREGSNEQFF. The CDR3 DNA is TGTGCCAGCAAAGTGAGGGAAGGGAGTAATGAGCAGTTCTTC.

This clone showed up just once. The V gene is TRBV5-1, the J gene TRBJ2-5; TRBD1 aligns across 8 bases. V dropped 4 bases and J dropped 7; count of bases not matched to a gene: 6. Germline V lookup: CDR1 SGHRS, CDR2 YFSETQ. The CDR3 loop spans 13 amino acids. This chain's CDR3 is CASSQGARGTQYF. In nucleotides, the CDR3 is TGCGCCAGCAGCCAGGGGGCGCGAGGGACCCAGTACTTC.

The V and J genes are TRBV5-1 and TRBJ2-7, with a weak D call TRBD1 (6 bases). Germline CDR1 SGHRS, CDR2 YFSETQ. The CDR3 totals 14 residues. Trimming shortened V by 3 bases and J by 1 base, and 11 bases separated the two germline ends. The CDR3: CASSWVQGSYEQYF. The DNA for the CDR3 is TGCGCCAGCAGCTGGGTACAGGGATCCTACGAGCAGTACTTC.

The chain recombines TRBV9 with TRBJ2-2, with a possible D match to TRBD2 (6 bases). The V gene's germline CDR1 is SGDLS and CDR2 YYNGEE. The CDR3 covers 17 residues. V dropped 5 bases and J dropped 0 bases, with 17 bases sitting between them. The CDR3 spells CASRPGVGRTNTGELFF. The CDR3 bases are TGTGCCAGCAGGCCTGGGGTAGGGAGGACGAACACCGGGGAGCTGTTTTTT.

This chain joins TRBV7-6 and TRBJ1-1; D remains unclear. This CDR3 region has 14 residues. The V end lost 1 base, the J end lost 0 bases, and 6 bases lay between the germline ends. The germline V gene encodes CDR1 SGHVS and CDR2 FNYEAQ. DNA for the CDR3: TGTGCCAGCAGCTTAGTGGCTGTGAACACTGAAGCTTTCTTT. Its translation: CASSLVAVNTEAFF.

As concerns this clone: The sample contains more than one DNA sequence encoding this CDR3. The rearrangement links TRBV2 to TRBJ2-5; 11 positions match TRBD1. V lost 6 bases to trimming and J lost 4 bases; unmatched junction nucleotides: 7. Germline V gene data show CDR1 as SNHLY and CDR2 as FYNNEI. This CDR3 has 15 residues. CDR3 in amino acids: CASSGGTGGGETQYF. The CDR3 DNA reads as TGTGCCAGCAGCGGCGGGACAGGGGGGGGAGAGACCCAGTACTTC.

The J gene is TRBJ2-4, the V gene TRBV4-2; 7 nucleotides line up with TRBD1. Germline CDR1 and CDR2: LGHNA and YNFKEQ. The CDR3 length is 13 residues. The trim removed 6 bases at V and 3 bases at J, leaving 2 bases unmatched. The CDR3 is CASSRDSKNIQYF. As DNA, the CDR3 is TGTGCCAGCAGTCGGGACAGCAAAAACATTCAGTACTTC.

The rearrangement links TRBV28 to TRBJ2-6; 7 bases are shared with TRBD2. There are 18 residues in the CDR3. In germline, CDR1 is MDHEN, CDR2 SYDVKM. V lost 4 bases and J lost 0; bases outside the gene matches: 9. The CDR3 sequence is CASSSGGSYFSGANVLTF. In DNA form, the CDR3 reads TGTGCCAGCAGTTCCGGGGGGTCGTACTTCTCTGGGGCCAACGTCCTGACTTTC.

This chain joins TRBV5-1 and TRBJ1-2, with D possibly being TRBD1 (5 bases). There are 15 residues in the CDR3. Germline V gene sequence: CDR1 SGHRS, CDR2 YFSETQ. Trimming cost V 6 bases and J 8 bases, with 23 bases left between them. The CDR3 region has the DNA TGCGCCAGCACCTCCACCTCGGGAGGGGCTGGGGGCTACACCTTC. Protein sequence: CASTSTSGGAGGYTF.

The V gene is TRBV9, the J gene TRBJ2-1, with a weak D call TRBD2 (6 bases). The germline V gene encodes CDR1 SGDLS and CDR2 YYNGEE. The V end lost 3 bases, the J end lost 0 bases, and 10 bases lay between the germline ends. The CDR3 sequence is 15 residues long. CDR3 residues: CASSGGLSSYNEQFF. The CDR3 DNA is TGTGCCAGCAGCGGAGGACTAAGCTCCTACAATGAGCAGTTCTTC.

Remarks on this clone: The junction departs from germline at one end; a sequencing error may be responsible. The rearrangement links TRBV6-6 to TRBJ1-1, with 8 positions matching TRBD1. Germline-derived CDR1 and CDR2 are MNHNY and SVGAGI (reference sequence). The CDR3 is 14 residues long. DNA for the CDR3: TGTGCCAGCACTTACAGGGGGGGAAACACTGAAGCTTTCTTT. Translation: CASTYRGGNTEAFF.

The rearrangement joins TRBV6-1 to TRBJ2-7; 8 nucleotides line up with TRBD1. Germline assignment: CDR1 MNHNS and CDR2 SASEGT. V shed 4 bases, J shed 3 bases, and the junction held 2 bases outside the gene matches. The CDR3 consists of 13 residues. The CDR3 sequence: CASSGTGYYEQYF. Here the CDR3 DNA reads TGTGCCAGCAGTGGGACAGGGTACTACGAGCAGTACTTC.

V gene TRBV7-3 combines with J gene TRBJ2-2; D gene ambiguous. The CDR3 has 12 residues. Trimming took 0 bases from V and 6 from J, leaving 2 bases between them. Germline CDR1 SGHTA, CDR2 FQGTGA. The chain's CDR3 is CASSLTAGELFF. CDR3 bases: TGTGCCAGCAGCTTAACCGCCGGGGAGCTGTTTTTT.

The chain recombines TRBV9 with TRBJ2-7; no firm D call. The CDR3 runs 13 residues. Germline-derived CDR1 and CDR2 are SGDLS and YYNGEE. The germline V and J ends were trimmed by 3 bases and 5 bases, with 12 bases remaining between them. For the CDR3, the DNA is TGTGCCAGCAGCGACAACACCGCGGACGAGCAGTACTTC. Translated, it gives CASSDNTADEQYF.